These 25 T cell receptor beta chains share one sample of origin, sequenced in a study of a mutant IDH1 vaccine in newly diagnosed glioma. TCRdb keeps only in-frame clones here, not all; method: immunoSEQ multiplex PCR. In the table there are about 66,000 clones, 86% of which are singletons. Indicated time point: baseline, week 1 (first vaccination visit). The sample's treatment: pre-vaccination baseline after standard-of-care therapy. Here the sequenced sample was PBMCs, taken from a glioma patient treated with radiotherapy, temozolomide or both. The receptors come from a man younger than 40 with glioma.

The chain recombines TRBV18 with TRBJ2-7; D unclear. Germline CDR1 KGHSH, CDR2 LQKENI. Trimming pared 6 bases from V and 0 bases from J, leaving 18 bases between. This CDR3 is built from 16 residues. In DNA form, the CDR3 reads TGTGCCAGCTCCCCGGACGTAGCATGGAGCTCCTACGAGCAGTACTTC. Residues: CASSPDVAWSSYEQYF.

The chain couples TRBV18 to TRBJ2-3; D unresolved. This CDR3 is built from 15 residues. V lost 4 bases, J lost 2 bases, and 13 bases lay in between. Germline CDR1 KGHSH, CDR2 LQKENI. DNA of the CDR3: TGTGCCAGCTCACTGTTTTTACCCGACACAGATACGCAGTATTTT. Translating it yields CASSLFLPDTDTQYF.

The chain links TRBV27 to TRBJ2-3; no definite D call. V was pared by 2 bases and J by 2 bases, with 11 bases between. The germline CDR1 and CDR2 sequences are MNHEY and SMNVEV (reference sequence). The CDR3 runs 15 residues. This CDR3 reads CASSLEPLVTDTQYF. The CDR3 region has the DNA TGTGCCAGCAGTTTAGAACCGCTAGTCACAGATACGCAGTATTTT.

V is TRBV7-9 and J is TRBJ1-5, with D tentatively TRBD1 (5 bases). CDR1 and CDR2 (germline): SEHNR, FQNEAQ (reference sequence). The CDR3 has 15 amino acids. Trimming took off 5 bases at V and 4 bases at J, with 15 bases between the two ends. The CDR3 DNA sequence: TGTGCCAGCAGCAAAGGGACGGCTCCTAATCAGCCCCAGCATTTT. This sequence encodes CASSKGTAPNQPQHF.

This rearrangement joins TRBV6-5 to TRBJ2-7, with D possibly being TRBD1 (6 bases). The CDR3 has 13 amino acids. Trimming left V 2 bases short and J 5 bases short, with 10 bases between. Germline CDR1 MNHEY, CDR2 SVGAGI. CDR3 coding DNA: TGTGCCAGCAGTTACACAGGGTCCCACGAGCAGTACTTC. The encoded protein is CASSYTGSHEQYF.

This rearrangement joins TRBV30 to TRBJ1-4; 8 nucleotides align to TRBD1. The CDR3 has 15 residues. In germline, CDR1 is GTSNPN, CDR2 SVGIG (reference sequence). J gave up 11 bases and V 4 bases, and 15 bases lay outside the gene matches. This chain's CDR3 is CAWTPGGQDVGKLFF. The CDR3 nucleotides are TGTGCCTGGACCCCGGGGGGACAGGATGTCGGGAAACTGTTTTTT.

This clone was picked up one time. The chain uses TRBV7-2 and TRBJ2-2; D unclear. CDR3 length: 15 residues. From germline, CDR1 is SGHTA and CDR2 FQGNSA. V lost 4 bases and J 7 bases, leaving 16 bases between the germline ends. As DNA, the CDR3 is TGTGCCAGCAGCTCCCAGGTCGGATATGTCGGGGAGCTGTTTTTT. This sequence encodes CASSSQVGYVGELFF.

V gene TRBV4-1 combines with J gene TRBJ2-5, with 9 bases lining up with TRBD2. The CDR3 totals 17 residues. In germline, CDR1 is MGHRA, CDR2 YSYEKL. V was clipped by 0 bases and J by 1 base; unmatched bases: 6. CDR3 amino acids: CASSQDRRGGPQETQYF. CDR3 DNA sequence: TGCGCCAGCAGCCAAGATAGGCGGGGGGGCCCCCAAGAGACCCAGTACTTC.

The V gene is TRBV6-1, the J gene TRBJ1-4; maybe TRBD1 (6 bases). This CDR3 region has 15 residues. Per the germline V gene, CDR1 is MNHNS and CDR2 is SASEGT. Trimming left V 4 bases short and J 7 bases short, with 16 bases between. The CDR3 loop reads CASSAQQGSGEKLFF. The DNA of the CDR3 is TGTGCCAGCAGTGCACAACAGGGTTCCGGTGAAAAACTGTTTTTT.

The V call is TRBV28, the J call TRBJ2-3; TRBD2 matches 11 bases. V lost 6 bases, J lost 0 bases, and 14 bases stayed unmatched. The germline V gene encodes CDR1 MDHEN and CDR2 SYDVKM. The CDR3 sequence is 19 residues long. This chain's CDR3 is CASSSTSGASKTSTDTQYF. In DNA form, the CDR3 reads TGTGCCAGCAGCTCGACTAGCGGGGCGTCTAAAACTAGCACAGATACGCAGTATTTT.

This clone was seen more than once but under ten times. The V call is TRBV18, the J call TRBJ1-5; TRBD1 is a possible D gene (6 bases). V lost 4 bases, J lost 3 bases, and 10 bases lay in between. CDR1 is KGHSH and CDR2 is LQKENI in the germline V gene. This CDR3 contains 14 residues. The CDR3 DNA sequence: TGTGCCAGCTCACAACAGGGCACCAATCAGCCCCAGCATTTT. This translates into CASSQQGTNQPQHF.

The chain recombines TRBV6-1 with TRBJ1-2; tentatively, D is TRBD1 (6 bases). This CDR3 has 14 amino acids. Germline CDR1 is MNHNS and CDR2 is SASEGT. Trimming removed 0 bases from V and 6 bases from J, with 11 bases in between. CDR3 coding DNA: TGTGCCAGCAGTGAAGCAGACGGGGGCCATGGCTACACCTTC. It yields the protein CASSEADGGHGYTF.

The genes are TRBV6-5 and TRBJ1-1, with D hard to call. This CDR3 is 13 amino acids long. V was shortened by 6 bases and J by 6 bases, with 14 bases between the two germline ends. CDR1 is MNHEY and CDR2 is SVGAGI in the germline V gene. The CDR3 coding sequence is TGTGCCAGCAGCAGAATCGGACGGCCTGAAGCTTTCTTT. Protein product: CASSRIGRPEAFF.

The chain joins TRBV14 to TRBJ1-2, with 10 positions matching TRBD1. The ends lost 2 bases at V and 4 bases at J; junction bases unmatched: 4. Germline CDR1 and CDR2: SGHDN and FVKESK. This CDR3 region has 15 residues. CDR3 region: CASSQWDRGPYGYTF. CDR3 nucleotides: TGTGCCAGCAGCCAATGGGACAGGGGCCCCTATGGCTACACCTTC.

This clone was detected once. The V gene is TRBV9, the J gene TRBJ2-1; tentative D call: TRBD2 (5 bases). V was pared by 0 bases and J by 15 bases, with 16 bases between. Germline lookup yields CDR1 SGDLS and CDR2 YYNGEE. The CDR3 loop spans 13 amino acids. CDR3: CASSVGGSQLSFF. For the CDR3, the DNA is TGTGCCAGCAGCGTAGGAGGGAGCCAACTATCGTTCTTC.

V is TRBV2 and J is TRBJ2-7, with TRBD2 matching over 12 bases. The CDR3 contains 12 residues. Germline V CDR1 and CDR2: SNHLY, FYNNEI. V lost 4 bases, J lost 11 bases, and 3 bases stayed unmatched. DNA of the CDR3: TGTGCCAGCAGTGCCAGACTAGCGGGGGAGTACTTC. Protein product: CASSARLAGEYF. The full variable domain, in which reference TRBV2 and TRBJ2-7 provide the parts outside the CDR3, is EPEVTQTPSHQVTQMGQEVILRCVPISNHLYFYWYRQILGQKVEFLVSFYNNEISEKSEIFDDQFSVERPDGSNFTLKIRSTKLEDSAMYFCASSARLAGEYFGPGTRLTVT.

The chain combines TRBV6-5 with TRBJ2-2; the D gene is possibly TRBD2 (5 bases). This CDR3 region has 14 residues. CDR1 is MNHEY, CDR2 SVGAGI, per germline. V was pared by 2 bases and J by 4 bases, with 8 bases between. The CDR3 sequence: CASSYQAGTGELFF. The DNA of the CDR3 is TGTGCCAGCAGTTACCAGGCGGGCACCGGGGAGCTGTTTTTT.

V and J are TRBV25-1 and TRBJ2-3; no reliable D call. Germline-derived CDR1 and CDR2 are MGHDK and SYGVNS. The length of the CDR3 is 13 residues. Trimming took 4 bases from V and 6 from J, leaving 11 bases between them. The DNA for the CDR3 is TGTGCCAGCAGTGCCAAACTCTTGGATACGCAGTATTTT. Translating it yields CASSAKLLDTQYF. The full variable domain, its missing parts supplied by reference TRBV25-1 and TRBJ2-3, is EADIYQTPRYLVIGTGKKITLECSQTMGHDKMYWYQQDPGMELHLIHYSYGVNSTEKGDLSSESTVSRIRTEHFPLTLESARPSHTSQYLCASSAKLLDTQYFGPGTRLTVL.

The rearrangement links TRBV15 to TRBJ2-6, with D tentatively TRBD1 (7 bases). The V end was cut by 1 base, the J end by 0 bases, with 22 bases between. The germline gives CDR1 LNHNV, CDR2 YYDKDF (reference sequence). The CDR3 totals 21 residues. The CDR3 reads CATSRVRFAGTVVSGANVLTF. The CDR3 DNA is TGTGCCACCAGCAGAGTTCGATTTGCGGGGACAGTAGTCTCTGGGGCCAACGTCCTGACTTTC.

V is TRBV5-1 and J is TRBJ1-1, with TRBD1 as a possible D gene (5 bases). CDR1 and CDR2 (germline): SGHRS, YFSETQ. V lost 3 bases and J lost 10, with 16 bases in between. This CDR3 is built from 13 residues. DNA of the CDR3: TGCGCCAGCAGCTCCTTCTCAGAGGGACGAGCTTTCTTT. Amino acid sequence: CASSSFSEGRAFF.

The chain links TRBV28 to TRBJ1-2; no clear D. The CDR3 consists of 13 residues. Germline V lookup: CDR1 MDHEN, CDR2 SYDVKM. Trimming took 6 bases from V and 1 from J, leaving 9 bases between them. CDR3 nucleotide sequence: TGTGCCAGCAGCCCTAATCATAACTATGGCTACACCTTC. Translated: CASSPNHNYGYTF.

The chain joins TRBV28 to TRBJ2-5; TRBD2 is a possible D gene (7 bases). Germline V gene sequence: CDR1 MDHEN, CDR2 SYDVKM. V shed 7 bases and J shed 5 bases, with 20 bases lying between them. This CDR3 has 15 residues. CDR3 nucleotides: TGTGCCAGCAACACCGGGGGCGTGACTAGCGAGACCCAGTACTTC. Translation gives CASNTGGVTSETQYF.

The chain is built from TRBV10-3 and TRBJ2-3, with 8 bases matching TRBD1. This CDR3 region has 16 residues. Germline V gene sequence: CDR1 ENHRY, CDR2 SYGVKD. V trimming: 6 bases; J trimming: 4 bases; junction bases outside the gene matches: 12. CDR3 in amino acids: CAISAAWTGKADTQYF. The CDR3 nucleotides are TGTGCCATCAGCGCCGCCTGGACAGGGAAGGCAGATACGCAGTATTTT.

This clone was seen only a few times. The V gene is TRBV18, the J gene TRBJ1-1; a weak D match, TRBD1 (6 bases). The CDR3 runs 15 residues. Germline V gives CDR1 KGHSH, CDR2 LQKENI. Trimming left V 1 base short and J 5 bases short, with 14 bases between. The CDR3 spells CASSPQETGRTEAFF. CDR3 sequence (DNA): TGTGCCAGCTCACCACAGGAGACAGGTAGGACTGAAGCTTTCTTT.

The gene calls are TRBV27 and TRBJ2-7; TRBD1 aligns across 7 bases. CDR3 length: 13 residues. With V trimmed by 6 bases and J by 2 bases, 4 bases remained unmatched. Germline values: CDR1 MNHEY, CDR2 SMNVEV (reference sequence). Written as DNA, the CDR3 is TGTGCCAGCAGCCGGGACAGCACCTACGAGCAGTACTTC. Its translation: CASSRDSTYEQYF.